The 13 T cell receptor beta chains reported below all come from one sample, sequenced in a study of CD8 T cells in Susac syndrome. Reverse transcription of about 0.5 to 1 ug RNA used random hexamers. Each CDR3 protein gets one entry after TCRdb re-called the immunoSEQ multiplex PCR reads with MiXCR. The data hold about 94,000 distinct CDR3 sequences, with about 93% observed a single time. Sequences were obtained from CD4+ T cells from PBMCs. The receptor set was obtained from a human donor with Susac syndrome.

The V gene is TRBV7-9, the J gene TRBJ1-6; D perhaps matches TRBD1 (5 bases). V lost 5 bases to trimming and J lost 5 bases, with 16 bases between them. The CDR3 contains 16 residues. Germline V gives CDR1 SEHNR, CDR2 FQNEAQ (reference sequence). The CDR3 protein is CASSAHGAAHNSPLHF. In DNA, the CDR3 is TGTGCCAGCAGCGCCCACGGGGCAGCACATAATTCACCCCTCCACTTT.

The V gene is TRBV2, the J gene TRBJ1-2; D unresolved. V lost 4 bases to trimming and J lost 4 bases, with 13 bases between them. Germline V gives CDR1 SNHLY, CDR2 FYNNEI. The length of the CDR3 is 14 residues. CDR3 in amino acids: CASSVAGTFYGYTF. The DNA for the CDR3 is TGTGCCAGCAGTGTAGCAGGCACTTTCTATGGCTACACCTTC. Together with reference TRBV2 and TRBJ1-2, the CDR3 gives the full variable domain: EPEVTQTPSHQVTQMGQEVILRCVPISNHLYFYWYRQILGQKVEFLVSFYNNEISEKSEIFDDQFSVERPDGSNFTLKIRSTKLEDSAMYFCASSVAGTFYGYTFGSGTRLTVV.

Here the CDR3 reads CSAPERRPNYGYTF. Written as DNA, the CDR3 is TGCAGTGCACCGGAACGCAGGCCTAACTATGGCTACACCTTC. J is TRBJ1-2 and V is TRBV20-1; D remains ambiguous. This CDR3 comprises 14 residues. V was trimmed by 6 bases and J by 0 bases, leaving 14 bases between them. CDR1 DFQATT and CDR2 SNEGSKA come from the germline V gene (reference sequence).

The CDR3 DNA reads TGCAGCGTTTCCGGGACAAGGAACACTGAAGCTTTCTTT. Translated, it gives CSVSGTRNTEAFF. The V call is TRBV29-1, the J call TRBJ1-1, with D possibly TRBD1 on 6 matching bases. The CDR3 covers 13 residues. Germline CDR1 and CDR2: SQVTM and ANQGSEA. Between the trimmed V and J ends, which lost 5 bases and 1 base, there was a span of 11 bases.

The chain links TRBV11-2 to TRBJ2-7; D is uncertain. Germline CDR1 SGHAT, CDR2 FQNNGV. The CDR3 consists of 15 residues. With 4 bases removed from V and 0 bases from J, the gap between germline ends came to 13 bases. CDR3 coding DNA: TGTGCCAGCAGCTGGACGCCGACTCCCTCCTACGAGCAGTACTTC. It is translated as CASSWTPTPSYEQYF.

This clonotype was recorded only once. The CDR3 DNA reads TGCGCCAGCAGTCACCCCCCTGGGCATGAAAAACTGTTTTTT. Its protein is CASSHPPGHEKLFF. The chain has TRBV23-1 and TRBJ1-4; D gene ambiguous. TRBV23-1 is an ORF, and what it does is uncertain. V lost 3 bases and J 6 bases, leaving 11 bases between the germline ends. The CDR3 has 14 amino acids.

This chain links TRBV13 with TRBJ1-2; D not certain. V was pared by 5 bases and J by 1 base, with 8 bases between. The germline V gene has CDR1 PRHDT and CDR2 FYEKMQ (reference sequence). The CDR3 is 13 amino acids. The CDR3 nucleotides read TGTGCCAGCAGCCTAAAGGGTAACTATGGCTACACCTTC. Translated: CASSLKGNYGYTF.

The chain couples TRBV18 to TRBJ2-1, with 10 bases aligning to TRBD2. The CDR3 contains 14 residues. Per the germline V gene, CDR1 is KGHSH and CDR2 is LQKENI. The ends lost 8 bases at V and 6 bases at J; junction bases unmatched: 7. This chain's CDR3 is CASVPGLAPNEQFF. CDR3 DNA sequence: TGTGCCAGCGTTCCGGGACTAGCGCCCAATGAGCAGTTCTTC.

The chain combines TRBV12-3 or TRBV12-4 with TRBJ2-1; a weak D match, TRBD1 (5 bases). Trimming took off 6 bases at V and 8 bases at J, with 26 bases between the two ends. CDR3 length equals 17 residues. The CDR3 sequence is CASSSQGFAVLHDEQFF. The CDR3 DNA is TGTGCCAGCAGCTCCCAGGGTTTTGCCGTACTGCACGATGAGCAGTTCTTC.

The chain recombines TRBV20-1 with TRBJ2-5; 7 positions match TRBD2. CDR1 is DFQATT, CDR2 SNEGSKA, per germline (reference sequence). Trimming cost V 8 bases and J 9 bases; bases outside gene matches: 21. CDR3 length equals 15 residues. The CDR3 protein is CSPLAAPARSGSQYF. Here the CDR3 DNA reads TGCAGTCCCCTAGCGGCCCCAGCTCGGTCGGGGTCCCAGTACTTC.

The chain couples TRBV5-4 to TRBJ2-2; 9 positions match TRBD1. V lost 3 bases, J lost 5 bases, and 5 bases stayed unmatched. CDR3 size: 15 residues. Per germline, CDR1 SGHNT and CDR2 YYREEE (reference sequence). The CDR3 spells CASSWGTGSTGELFF. In DNA, the CDR3 is TGTGCCAGCAGCTGGGGGACAGGGAGTACCGGGGAGCTGTTTTTT.

The chain carries TRBV5-1 and TRBJ2-5, with D unclear. The V end was cut by 0 bases, the J end by 4 bases, with 10 bases between. CDR3 length: 14 residues. CDR1 is SGHRS and CDR2 is YFSETQ in the germline V gene. The DNA of the CDR3 is TGCGCCAGCAGCTTGGACCTTAGTGGAGAGACCCAGTACTTC. This encodes CASSLDLSGETQYF.

This chain uses TRBV20-1 with TRBJ1-5; D perhaps matches TRBD1 (5 bases). V was cut by 5 bases and J by 9 bases, with 20 bases left in between. CDR3 size: 14 residues. Germline-derived CDR1 and CDR2 are DFQATT and SNEGSKA (reference sequence). The DNA of the CDR3 is TGCAGTGCTTTGGCTCCGGGGCCCCGGGTGCCCCAGCATTTT. Translated, it gives CSALAPGPRVPQHF.